Following are 16 T cell receptor beta chains from one sample sequenced in a study of blood T cell repertoires in COVID-19. Generated by immunoSEQ multiplex PCR, the TCRdb table keeps only in-frame clones and is missing some. The data show 50,000 to 60,000 clones, with 83% seen just once and 16% held by the top ten. The sample taken for sequencing was peripheral blood. The receptors were gathered from a man aged 35-49 years with acute or convalescent COVID-19.

This chain connects TRBV13 to TRBJ2-5; 8 positions match TRBD2. V shed 6 bases, J shed 3 bases, and the junction held 6 bases outside the gene matches. The CDR3 is 14 amino acids. Germline CDR1 reads PRHDT; CDR2 reads FYEKMQ (reference sequence). The DNA of the CDR3 is TGTGCCAGCAGATCTCGGCGGGGGGAAGAGACCCAGTACTTC. Its protein product is CASRSRRGEETQYF.

The chain recombines TRBV4-1 with TRBJ2-6; D is undetermined. V lost 1 base and J lost 0, with 13 bases in between. The CDR3 is 18 amino acids. Germline CDR1 reads MGHRA; CDR2 reads YSYEKL. The CDR3 sequence: CASSQGERIGSGANVLTF. The CDR3, as DNA: TGCGCCAGCAGCCAAGGAGAGCGTATCGGCTCTGGGGCCAACGTCCTGACTTTC.

The V gene is TRBV15, the J gene TRBJ2-7, with 11 bases fitting TRBD2. The CDR3 has 15 residues. The J segment lost 7 bases and the V segment lost 5 bases, leaving 10 bases of the junction unmatched. Per the germline V gene, CDR1 is LNHNV and CDR2 is YYDKDF (reference sequence). Written as DNA, the CDR3 is TGTGCCACCAGCGCGAAACTAGCGGGAGTAGGGGAGCAGTACTTC. Translated: CATSAKLAGVGEQYF.

Comment on this clone: The sample holds other DNA sequences that translate to the same CDR3. The V call is TRBV5-1, the J call TRBJ1-1; 9 nucleotides align to TRBD1. Trimming removed 4 bases from V and 1 base from J; junction bases left unmatched: 5. The CDR3 sequence is 15 residues long. Germline V gives CDR1 SGHRS, CDR2 YFSETQ. CDR3 DNA sequence: TGCGCCAGCAGCCCCAGGGGACAGGGGAACACTGAAGCTTTCTTT. Translated, it gives CASSPRGQGNTEAFF.

Comment on this clone: Germline and junction disagree at one end, which may indicate a read error. The chain is built from TRBV6-5 and TRBJ1-1, with a possible D match to TRBD1 (6 bases). CDR3 length: 13 amino acids. Germline CDR1 MNHEY, CDR2 SVGAGI. Written as DNA, the CDR3 is TGTGCCAGCACTTACAAATTAGGGACAGAAGCTTTCTTT. Its translation is CASTYKLGTEAFF.

The chain is built from TRBV6-1 and TRBJ1-2; D perhaps matches TRBD1 (6 bases). V was pared by 1 base and J by 7 bases, with 10 bases between. The germline gives CDR1 MNHNS, CDR2 SASEGT. This CDR3 is built from 13 residues. The CDR3 nucleotides are TGTGCCAGCAGTGAAGAACAGGGTAGTGGCTACACCTTC. It encodes CASSEEQGSGYTF.

V is TRBV6-4 and J is TRBJ1-1, with a weak D call TRBD1 (6 bases). This CDR3 is built from 13 residues. V lost 5 bases and J lost 4, with 11 bases in between. The germline V gene encodes CDR1 MRHNA and CDR2 SNTAGT. In DNA form, the CDR3 reads TGTGCCAGCAGTCCGGGGGGCGGCACTGAAGCTTTCTTT. Amino acids: CASSPGGGTEAFF.

This clone appeared a single time. The V call is TRBV7-8, the J call TRBJ2-5; 10 bases are shared with TRBD1. The junction had 15 bases not matched to a gene; V was cut back by 5 bases and J by 6 bases. The CDR3 has 17 residues. Germline V gene lookup returns CDR1 SGHVS and CDR2 FQNEAQ. CDR3 region: CASSGDYRDRGGKTQYF. Here the CDR3 DNA reads TGTGCCAGCAGCGGTGACTACCGGGACAGGGGTGGGAAGACCCAGTACTTC.

This clone appeared a few times. V gene TRBV9 combines with J gene TRBJ2-1; TRBD2 matches 7 bases. V shed 2 bases and J 2 bases; nucleotides not matched to a gene: 7. Germline V gives CDR1 SGDLS, CDR2 YYNGEE. This CDR3 contains 16 residues. The CDR3: CASSVRDYGTYNEQFF. The DNA of the CDR3 is TGTGCCAGCAGCGTCCGGGACTATGGCACCTACAATGAGCAGTTCTTC.

A remark on this clone: Other DNA sequences in this specimen translate into the identical CDR3. This chain uses TRBV5-1 with TRBJ2-1, with TRBD2 as a possible D gene (6 bases). Between the trimmed V and J ends, which lost 0 bases and 4 bases, there was a span of 8 bases. The CDR3 has 14 residues. Germline CDR1 SGHRS, CDR2 YFSETQ. In DNA form, the CDR3 reads TGCGCCAGCAGCTTGGCGGGGGAATACAATGAGCAGTTCTTC. It codes for CASSLAGEYNEQFF.

This clone was counted only a few times. The chain links TRBV27 to TRBJ2-5; D may be TRBD1 (6 bases). CDR3 size: 10 residues. V lost 8 bases and J lost 5, with 6 bases in between. CDR1 is MNHEY and CDR2 is SMNVEV in the germline V gene (reference sequence). Here the CDR3 DNA reads TGTGCCAGCGGACAGGAGACCCAGTACTTC. Translated, it gives CASGQETQYF.

This clone has more than one count but fewer than ten. CDR3: CASSVQGHNSPLHF. CDR3 sequence (DNA): TGTGCCAGCAGTGTCCAGGGCCATAATTCACCCCTCCACTTT. This chain uses TRBV27 with TRBJ1-6; TRBD1 is a possible D gene (5 bases). This CDR3 has 14 residues. Germline CDR1 MNHEY, CDR2 SMNVEV (reference sequence). Deletions cut 5 bases from V and 5 bases from J, with 10 bases between.

The chain recombines TRBV5-1 with TRBJ1-2; 11 bases agree with TRBD1. There are 14 residues in the CDR3. V lost 3 bases, J lost 6 bases, and 4 bases stayed unmatched. Germline CDR1 SGHRS, CDR2 YFSETQ. This chain's CDR3 is CASSWGQGEDGYTF. CDR3 DNA sequence: TGCGCCAGCAGCTGGGGACAGGGGGAAGATGGCTACACCTTC. Full variable domain (outside the CDR3, taken from reference TRBV5-1 and TRBJ1-2): KAGVTQTPRYLIKTRGQQVTLSCSPISGHRSVSWYQQTPGQGLQFLFEYFSETQRNKGNFPGRFSGRQFSNSRSEMNVSTLELGDSALYLCASSWGQGEDGYTFGSGTRLTVV.

The gene calls are TRBV11-2 and TRBJ1-1, with D possibly being TRBD1 (5 bases). Germline lookup yields CDR1 SGHAT and CDR2 FQNNGV. Trimming cost V 6 bases and J 0 bases, with 23 bases left between them. The CDR3 is 18 residues long. The CDR3 region has the DNA TGTGCCAGCAGTTTTAGGGGCGGGGGGAGAACCATGAACACTGAAGCTTTCTTT. Protein product: CASSFRGGGRTMNTEAFF.

CDR3 loop: CASSWSSGNTIYF. CDR3 in DNA: TGTGCCAGCAGTTGGAGTTCTGGAAACACCATATATTTT. The chain recombines TRBV12-3 or TRBV12-4 with TRBJ1-3; the D is unclear. The CDR3 length is 13 residues. V lost 4 bases to trimming and J lost 1 base, with 5 bases between them.

The J gene is TRBJ1-5, the V gene TRBV5-1; D is unresolved. This CDR3 has 13 amino acids. Trimming cost V 0 bases and J 6 bases, with 7 bases left between them. The germline V gene has CDR1 SGHRS and CDR2 YFSETQ. The CDR3 loop is CASSLGGGQPQHF. CDR3 DNA sequence: TGCGCCAGCAGCTTGGGGGGAGGTCAGCCCCAGCATTTT.